This TCR beta chain was retrieved from a study of blood T cell repertoires in COVID-19. Overall study: Acute-phase and convalescent COVID-19 samples originated in the United States, Italy and Spain. T cells, B-cell-depleted T cells, or PBMCs supplied cDNA or gDNA.

In the source study's methods: Reference gene primer amplification yielded estimated nucleated cell counts. Some clones are missing from TCRdb's copy, which holds only in-frame ones; the method was immunoSEQ multiplex PCR. V, J and clone size reflect that table, while D and trimming were determined from the DNA. The sample records about 110,000 clones, around 89% being singletons. The ends lost 4 bases at V and 5 bases at J; junction bases unmatched: 7. CDR3 length: 14 amino acids. Germline V gives CDR1 SGDLS, CDR2 YYNGEE. The chain links TRBV9 to TRBJ2-5, with TRBD1 matching 8 bases. Source material: peripheral blood. The TCR sequence derives from a human donor in a cohort sampled during active COVID-19. The CDR3 DNA reads TGTGCCAGCAGCCCCTCGGACAGGGTTGAGACCCAGTACTTC. Translation gives CASSPSDRVETQYF. The variable domain in full, completed from reference TRBV9 and TRBJ2-5, reads DSGVTQTPKHLITATGQRVTLRCSPRSGDLSVYWYQQSLDQGLQFLIQYYNGEERAKGNILERFSAQQFPDLHSELNLSSLELGDSALYFCASSPSDRVETQYFGPGTRLLVL.